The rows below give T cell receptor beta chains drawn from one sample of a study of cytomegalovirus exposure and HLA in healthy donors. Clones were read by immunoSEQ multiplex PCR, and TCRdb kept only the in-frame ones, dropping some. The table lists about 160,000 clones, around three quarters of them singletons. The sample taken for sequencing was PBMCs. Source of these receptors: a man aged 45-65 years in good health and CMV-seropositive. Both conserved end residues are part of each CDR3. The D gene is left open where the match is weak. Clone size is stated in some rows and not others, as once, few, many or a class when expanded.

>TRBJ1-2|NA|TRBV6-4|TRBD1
CASRRDSNYGYTF
TGTGCCAGCAGGCGGGACAGTAACTATGGCTACACCTTC
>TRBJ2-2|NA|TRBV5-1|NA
CASSLDAGTNTGELFF
TGCGCCAGCAGCTTGGATGCAGGGACGAACACCGGGGAGCTGTTTTTT
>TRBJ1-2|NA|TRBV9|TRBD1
CASSGGQEKTNYGYTF
TGTGCCAGCAGCGGAGGACAGGAAAAAACTAACTATGGCTACACCTTC
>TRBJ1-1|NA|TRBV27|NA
CASSHYRDPEAFF
TGTGCCAGCAGTCACTACAGGGATCCTGAAGCTTTCTTT
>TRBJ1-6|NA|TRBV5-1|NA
CASSLAVREDSPLHF
TGCGCCAGCAGCTTGGCAGTCCGGGAGGATTCACCCCTCCACTTT
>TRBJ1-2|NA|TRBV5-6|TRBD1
CASSLDRGFNYGYTF
TGTGCCAGCAGCTTGGACAGGGGATTCAACTATGGCTACACCTTC
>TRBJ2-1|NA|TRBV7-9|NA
CASSLGGRGAENEQFF
TGTGCCAGCAGCTTAGGAGGCAGGGGTGCGGAAAATGAGCAGTTCTTC
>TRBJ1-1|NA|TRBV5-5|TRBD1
CASSVRDRVTEAFF
TGTGCCAGCAGCGTCCGGGACAGAGTCACTGAAGCTTTCTTT
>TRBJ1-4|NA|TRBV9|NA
CASSVGGGDEKLFF
TGTGCCAGCAGCGTTGGTGGGGGGGATGAAAAACTGTTTTTT
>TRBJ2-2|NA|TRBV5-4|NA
CASSHTSTGELFF
TGTGCCAGCAGCCACACTAGCACCGGGGAGCTGTTTTTT
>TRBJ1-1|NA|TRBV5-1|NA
CASSLVQGFDRNTEAFF
TGCGCCAGCAGCTTGGTTCAGGGATTTGATAGGAACACTGAAGCTTTCTTT
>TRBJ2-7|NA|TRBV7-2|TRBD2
CASSSGLAREQYF
TGTGCCAGCAGCTCGGGACTAGCTCGCGAGCAGTACTTC
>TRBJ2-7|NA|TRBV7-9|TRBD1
CASSLVRAGGYEQYF
TGTGCCAGCAGCTTAGTGCGGGCAGGGGGATACGAGCAGTACTTC
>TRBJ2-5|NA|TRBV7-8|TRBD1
CASSGRQGIQETQYF
TGTGCCAGCAGCGGCAGACAGGGGATTCAAGAGACCCAGTACTTC
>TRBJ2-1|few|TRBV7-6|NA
CASSLVGSSYNEQFF
TGTGCCAGCAGCTTGGTGGGGAGCTCCTACAATGAGCAGTTCTTC
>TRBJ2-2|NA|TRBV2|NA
CASLLQGNTGELFF
TGTGCCAGCCTCCTACAGGGGAACACCGGGGAGCTGTTTTTT
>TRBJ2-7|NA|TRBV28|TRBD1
CASILTGGYEQYF
TGTGCCAGCATTTTGACAGGGGGCTACGAGCAGTACTTC
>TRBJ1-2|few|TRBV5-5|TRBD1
CASSVAGTGVGYTF
TGTGCCAGCAGCGTGGCCGGGACAGGGGTTGGCTACACCTTC
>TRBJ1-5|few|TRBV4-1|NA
CASSEISGFSNQPQHF
TGCGCCAGCAGTGAAATCTCAGGGTTTAGCAATCAGCCCCAGCATTTT
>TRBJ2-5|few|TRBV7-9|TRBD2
CASSLVTSGASSETQYF
TGTGCCAGCAGCTTGGTGACTAGCGGGGCCTCCTCCGAGACCCAGTACTTC
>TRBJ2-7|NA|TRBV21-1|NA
CASSKADRGRSYEQYF
TGTGCCAGCAGCAAAGCGGACAGGGGGCGATCCTACGAGCAGTACTTC
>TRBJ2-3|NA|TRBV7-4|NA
CASSLARDNSTDTQYF
TGTGCCAGCAGCTTAGCGAGAGACAATAGCACAGATACGCAGTATTTT
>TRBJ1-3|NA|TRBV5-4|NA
CASSFGTFAGNTIYF
TGTGCCAGCAGCTTTGGGACATTCGCAGGAAACACCATATATTTT
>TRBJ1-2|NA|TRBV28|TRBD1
CASSLVPGQGGYTF
TGTGCCAGCAGTCTAGTACCGGGACAGGGCGGCTACACCTTC
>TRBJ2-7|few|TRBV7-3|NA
CASSQAPGDPYEQYF
TGTGCCAGCAGCCAAGCTCCGGGGGACCCCTACGAGCAGTACTTC
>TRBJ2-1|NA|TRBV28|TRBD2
CASSPGGLAGVHNEQFF
TGTGCCAGCAGTCCAGGGGGGCTAGCGGGGGTCCACAATGAGCAGTTCTTC